One sample yielded the 16 T cell receptor beta chains listed below, sequenced in a study of cytomegalovirus exposure and HLA in healthy donors. 13 Jbeta primers and 60 Vbeta primers were used for the PCR. Libraries were prepared by immunoSEQ multiplex PCR; TCRdb keeps only in-frame clonotypes and omits some of them. Counted here are 150,000 to 200,000 clones, over 75% occurring once; the ten biggest clones make up 9.3%. Material: PBMCs. These receptors all stem from a man aged 18 to 29 in good health and CMV-seropositive.

The V call is TRBV14, the J call TRBJ2-7; a weak D match, TRBD1 (6 bases). V lost 4 bases and J 7 bases, leaving 17 bases between the germline ends. In germline, CDR1 is SGHDN, CDR2 FVKESK. The CDR3 extends over 14 amino acids. CDR3 protein: CASSPWTATREQYF. CDR3 nucleotide sequence: TGTGCCAGCAGCCCCTGGACAGCGACTCGGGAGCAGTACTTC. The entire variable domain, with the rest obtained from reference TRBV14 and TRBJ2-7, is as follows: EAGVTQFPSHSVIEKGQTVTLRCDPISGHDNLYWYRRVMGKEIKFLLHFVKESKQDESGMPNNRFLAERTGGTYSTLKVQPAELEDSGVYFCASSPWTATREQYFGPGTRLTVT.

The chain uses TRBV4-1 and TRBJ2-1, with TRBD2 matching over 8 bases. This CDR3 comprises 14 residues. Germline V gene data show CDR1 as MGHRA and CDR2 as YSYEKL. The trim removed 1 base at V and 8 bases at J, leaving 4 bases unmatched. The CDR3 nucleotides read TGCGCCAGCAGCCAAGTCGGGGGGGAATATGAGCAGTTCTTC. Residues: CASSQVGGEYEQFF.

The CDR3 spells CASTLSGGDNEQFF. The CDR3 DNA is TGTGCCAGCACCCTGAGCGGGGGGGACAATGAGCAGTTCTTC. The chain carries TRBV6-4 and TRBJ2-1; 10 bases match TRBD2. Germline V gene lookup returns CDR1 MRHNA and CDR2 SNTAGT. V lost 7 bases, J lost 5 bases, and 5 bases stayed unmatched. There are 14 residues in the CDR3.

This clone was seen only a few times. The chain uses TRBV7-9 and TRBJ1-1; tentatively, D is TRBD1 (6 bases). Germline CDR1 SEHNR, CDR2 FQNEAQ (reference sequence). Trimming removed 5 bases at V and 8 bases at J, with 15 bases between. This CDR3 contains 13 residues. The CDR3 sequence is CASSTRQAGEAFF. DNA for the CDR3: TGTGCCAGCAGCACACGACAGGCGGGCGAAGCTTTCTTT.

The chain recombines TRBV7-8 with TRBJ1-1; D is unclear. CDR1 is SGHVS, CDR2 FQNEAQ, per germline. The V end was cut by 2 bases, the J end by 11 bases, with 21 bases between. The CDR3 sequence is 15 residues long. The CDR3 nucleotides are TGTGCCAGCAGCTTATTTTCTAACGGGGAGCTCCCGGCTTTCTTT. Amino acids: CASSLFSNGELPAFF.

J is TRBJ1-2 and V is TRBV5-4, with TRBD1 matching 7 bases. V gave up 4 bases and J gave up 8 bases; unmatched junction bases: 11. CDR1 and CDR2 from the germline V gene are SGHNT and YYREEE (reference sequence). The CDR3 loop spans 14 amino acids. CDR3 amino acids: CASSPGTASWGYTF. CDR3 coding DNA: TGTGCCAGCAGCCCCGGGACAGCTTCTTGGGGCTACACCTTC.

The chain carries TRBV2 and TRBJ2-5; 8 bases are a match to TRBD1. Matching the DNA end better, TRBJ2-7 makes the J call doubtful. Germline V gives CDR1 SNHLY, CDR2 FYNNEI. The CDR3 has 14 amino acids. Here the CDR3 reads CASSSDRVAYEQYF. Written as DNA, the CDR3 is TGTGCCAGCAGCTCGGACAGGGTAGCCTACGAGCAGTACTTC.

This clone has a single count. J is TRBJ1-4 and V is TRBV7-9, with D possibly TRBD1 on 6 matching bases. Germline V gives CDR1 SEHNR, CDR2 FQNEAQ (reference sequence). V lost 5 bases and J 8 bases, leaving 15 bases between the germline ends. The CDR3 contains 14 residues. CDR3 protein: CASSPRDIEEKLFF. The CDR3 DNA reads as TGTGCCAGCAGCCCCCGGGACATCGAAGAAAAACTGTTTTTT.

The chain uses TRBV9 and TRBJ2-3, with D perhaps TRBD2 (5 bases). Trimming stripped 0 bases from V and 6 bases from J, with 8 bases between. The CDR3 length is 13 residues. From germline, CDR1 is SGDLS and CDR2 YYNGEE. CDR3 coding DNA: TGTGCCAGCAGCGTAGGGAGAGGGGATACGCAGTATTTT. Translation gives CASSVGRGDTQYF.

The V gene is TRBV30, the J gene TRBJ1-6; D possibly corresponds to TRBD1 (6 bases). CDR3 length: 15 residues. With 3 bases removed from V and 0 bases from J, the gap between germline ends came to 9 bases. Germline lookup yields CDR1 GTSNPN and CDR2 SVGIG (reference sequence). The DNA for the CDR3 is TGTGCCTGGAGAGGACAGAGCTCCTATAATTCACCCCTCCACTTT. It translates to CAWRGQSSYNSPLHF.

V is TRBV14 and J is TRBJ2-4; D is undetermined. Between the trimmed V and J ends, which lost 0 bases and 2 bases, there was a span of 5 bases. Germline V lookup: CDR1 SGHDN, CDR2 FVKESK. This CDR3 has 14 amino acids. This CDR3 is CASSQELTKNIQYF. The CDR3 coding sequence is TGTGCCAGCAGCCAAGAACTTACCAAAAACATTCAGTACTTC. The full variable domain, its missing parts supplied by reference TRBV14 and TRBJ2-4, is EAGVTQFPSHSVIEKGQTVTLRCDPISGHDNLYWYRRVMGKEIKFLLHFVKESKQDESGMPNNRFLAERTGGTYSTLKVQPAELEDSGVYFCASSQELTKNIQYFGAGTRLSVL.

This chain uses TRBV6-5 with TRBJ2-7, with D possibly matching TRBD2 (6 bases). The CDR3 runs 14 residues. V was clipped by 8 bases and J by 1 base, with 15 bases between them. Germline CDR1 and CDR2: MNHEY and SVGAGI. CDR3 nucleotides: TGTGCCAGCGGCTCGCGGGGCCGATCCTACGAGCAGTACTTC. Translation gives CASGSRGRSYEQYF.

The rearrangement joins TRBV5-8 to TRBJ2-7, with TRBD1 matching over 7 bases. The germline V gene encodes CDR1 SGHTS and CDR2 YDEGEE. Trimming took 3 bases from V and 9 from J; bases not matched to a gene: 9. The CDR3 sequence is 13 residues long. CDR3 bases: TGTGCCAGCAGCTGGTCCGGACAGGTGAGGCAGTACTTC. Protein product: CASSWSGQVRQYF. Complete variable domain (other parts from reference TRBV5-8 and TRBJ2-7): EAGVTQSPTHLIKTRGQQATLRCSPISGHTSVYWYQQALGLGLQFLLWYDEGEERNRGNFPPRFSGRQFPNYSSELNVNALELEDSALYLCASSWSGQVRQYFGPGTRLTVT.

This clone was found once. The chain has TRBV2 and TRBJ2-2; TRBD1 agrees at 8 bases. The germline V gene encodes CDR1 SNHLY and CDR2 FYNNEI. The J segment lost 5 bases and the V segment lost 6 bases, leaving 8 bases of the junction unmatched. The length of the CDR3 is 15 residues. CDR3 sequence (DNA): TGTGCCAGCAGCACTCAGGGGGCGAGAACCGGGGAGCTGTTTTTT. This gives the protein CASSTQGARTGELFF.

V usage is TRBV16 and J usage is TRBJ2-5; perhaps TRBD2 as D (6 bases). In germline, CDR1 is KGHSY, CDR2 FQNENV. The V end lost 5 bases, the J end lost 5 bases, and 18 bases lay between the germline ends. This CDR3 is 15 amino acids long. CDR3 residues: CASSKTGLSQETQYF. DNA of the CDR3: TGTGCCAGCAGCAAGACGGGACTCTCGCAGGAGACCCAGTACTTC.

The rearrangement joins TRBV7-9 to TRBJ1-5, with 10 bases that match TRBD1. Per the germline V gene, CDR1 is SEHNR and CDR2 is FQNEAQ (reference sequence). CDR3 size: 16 residues. V was pared by 4 bases and J by 2 bases, with 5 bases of the junction left unmatched. CDR3 nucleotide sequence: TGTGCCAGCAGCTCGGGGGACAGGGGTCGCAATCAGCCCCAGCATTTT. Translation: CASSSGDRGRNQPQHF.